This T cell receptor (beta chain) was found in a study of blood T cells in healthy people across ages. Overall study findings and caveats: Higher naive T cell percentage went strongly together with higher TCR beta diversity.

A second about 7 to 11 cycle PCR used barcoded and J-beta primers. TCRdb reprocessed the 5' RACE reads with MiXCR, giving one entry per CDR3 protein. The table has more than 650,000 distinct CDR3 sequences, about a fifth seen once. On this clonotype: Its antigen remains unidentified.

CDR1 and CDR2 from the germline V gene are MNHNS and SASEGT. J lost 2 bases, V lost 7 bases, and 6 bases had no gene match. This CDR3 contains 16 residues. This TCR was sampled from a man between 70 and 80 years old in good health. The sample taken for sequencing was blood. V and J are TRBV6-1 and TRBJ2-3; TRBD2 matches 13 bases. For the CDR3, the DNA is TGTGCCAGCAAAGGGACTAGCGGGGTGTCCACAGATACGCAGTATTTT. Translated, it gives CASKGTSGVSTDTQYF.